Following are 28 T cell receptor beta chains from one sample sequenced in a study of blood T cell repertoires in COVID-19. Clones were sequenced by immunoSEQ multiplex PCR, and TCRdb holds only the in-frame ones, with some missing. The sample lists 200,000 to 250,000 clones; approximately 75% were seen once. Sequencing used PBMCs or T cells enriched from blood (not recorded which). These receptor sequences come from a man aged 40-49 years who had recovered from COVID-19.

This clone was observed a handful of times. This sequence joins TRBV10-3 and TRBJ1-1; 8 positions match TRBD1. The CDR3 has 14 amino acids. J gave up 2 bases and V 10 bases, and 9 bases lay outside the gene matches. Germline V gives CDR1 ENHRY, CDR2 SYGVKD. As DNA, the CDR3 is TGTGCCACCTCCGGACAGGGACCCAACACTGAAGCTTTCTTT. Amino acids: CATSGQGPNTEAFF.

This clone has more than one count but fewer than ten. The rearrangement uses TRBV4-1 and TRBJ1-6; D remains ambiguous. V was shortened by 1 base and J by 9 bases, with 7 bases between the two germline ends. The germline CDR1 and CDR2 sequences are MGHRA and YSYEKL. The CDR3 is made up of 13 amino acids. The CDR3, as DNA: TGCGCCAGCAGCCAAGTCTCGGGTTCACCCCTCCACTTT. It is translated as CASSQVSGSPLHF.

This clone was seen a few times. The genes are TRBV3-1 (or the pseudogene TRBV3-2) and TRBJ2-3; perhaps TRBD2 as D (6 bases). Germline loops: CDR1 LGHDT, CDR2 YNNKEL (reference sequence). The CDR3 totals 17 residues. The V gene lost 4 bases and the J gene lost 4 bases, with 21 bases spanning the gap. The DNA for the CDR3 is TGTGCCAGCAGCCCCCTCCCATCGACTAGTCCCGCAGATACGCAGTATTTT. It specifies CASSPLPSTSPADTQYF.

This clone was seen only once. The chain has TRBV2 and TRBJ2-3; 9 nucleotides match TRBD2. With V trimmed by 10 bases and J by 0 bases, 5 bases remained unmatched. CDR1 SNHLY and CDR2 FYNNEI come from the germline V gene. CDR3 size: 14 residues. CDR3 amino acids: CATAGGTSTDTQYF. The CDR3 region has the DNA TGTGCCACCGCGGGAGGGACTAGCACAGATACGCAGTATTTT.

The chain combines TRBV7-9 with TRBJ1-3; D perhaps matches TRBD1 (5 bases). This CDR3 is built from 13 residues. Deletions cut 8 bases from V and 6 bases from J, with 14 bases between. CDR1 and CDR2 from the germline V gene are SEHNR and FQNEAQ (reference sequence). Here the CDR3 DNA reads TGTGCCAGCCGCCGTGGGGCCGAAAACACCATATATTTT. Its protein is CASRRGAENTIYF.

J is TRBJ2-1 and V is TRBV9, with a tentative D call TRBD1 (6 bases). CDR3 length: 15 residues. V shed 0 bases and J shed 5 bases, with 12 bases lying between them. The germline V gene has CDR1 SGDLS and CDR2 YYNGEE. The CDR3 reads CASSVAGAGDNEQFF. In nucleotides, the CDR3 is TGTGCCAGCAGCGTAGCTGGGGCAGGGGACAATGAGCAGTTCTTC.

J is TRBJ2-4 and V is TRBV9; tentatively, D is TRBD2 (5 bases). The germline V gene has CDR1 SGDLS and CDR2 YYNGEE. V dropped 0 bases and J dropped 8 bases, with 15 bases sitting between them. This CDR3 is 15 amino acids long. CDR3 amino acids: CASSVGSGTGYIQYF. The CDR3 nucleotides are TGTGCCAGCAGCGTAGGGTCGGGAACGGGGTACATTCAGTACTTC.

The rearrangement joins TRBV6-5 to TRBJ1-4, with 7 bases identical to TRBD1. Looked up from germline, CDR1 is MNHEY and CDR2 is SVGAGI. The CDR3 totals 14 residues. The V gene end was trimmed by 6 bases and the J gene end by 9 bases; junction bases not matched to a gene: 10. The chain's CDR3 is CASRVETGHQKLFF. DNA for the CDR3: TGTGCCAGCAGGGTCGAGACAGGGCATCAAAAACTGTTTTTT.

The V gene is TRBV11-3, the J gene TRBJ2-1; tentatively, D is TRBD2 (6 bases). Trimming shortened V by 5 bases and J by 7 bases, and 15 bases separated the two germline ends. Germline V gene lookup returns CDR1 SGHNT and CDR2 YENEEA. The CDR3 covers 14 residues. CDR3 in DNA: TGTGCCAGCAGCCGGGACTTATTCTATAATGAGCAGTTCTTC. Its translation is CASSRDLFYNEQFF.

The chain has TRBV5-8 and TRBJ1-4; 7 bases line up with TRBD1. The CDR3 has 15 residues. The germline V gene encodes CDR1 SGHTS and CDR2 YDEGEE. Trimming cost V 0 bases and J 3 bases; bases outside gene matches: 2. The CDR3 here is CASSLGGTANEKLFF. The DNA of the CDR3 is TGTGCCAGCAGCTTGGGCGGGACAGCTAATGAAAAACTGTTTTTT. Supplemented by reference TRBV5-8 and TRBJ1-4, the full variable domain reads EAGVTQSPTHLIKTRGQQATLRCSPISGHTSVYWYQQALGLGLQFLLWYDEGEERNRGNFPPRFSGRQFPNYSSELNVNALELEDSALYLCASSLGGTANEKLFFGSGTQLSVL.

The chain uses TRBV14 and TRBJ2-2, with D perhaps TRBD1 (5 bases). The V and J ends lost 4 bases and 7 bases respectively, with 10 bases between them. Germline-derived CDR1 and CDR2 are SGHDN and FVKESK. The CDR3 consists of 13 residues. The CDR3 region has the DNA TGTGCCAGCAGCCCCCACAGGAACGGGGAGCTGTTTTTT. This sequence encodes CASSPHRNGELFF.

The chain joins TRBV6-5 to TRBJ2-7; 9 bases map to TRBD1. The germline V gene has CDR1 MNHEY and CDR2 SVGAGI. This CDR3 has 14 amino acids. The J segment lost 4 bases and the V segment lost 6 bases, leaving 7 bases of the junction unmatched. The CDR3 DNA is TGTGCCAGCAGCCTAAGAGGACAGGGGTACGAGCAGTACTTC. Translating gives CASSLRGQGYEQYF.

The rearrangement links TRBV30 to TRBJ1-1; possible D gene TRBD1, 5 bases. The CDR3 covers 11 residues. V dropped 8 bases and J dropped 5 bases, with 12 bases sitting between them. The germline V gene encodes CDR1 GTSNPN and CDR2 SVGIG (reference sequence). The CDR3 is CAHQGRTEAFF. DNA of the CDR3: TGTGCCCACCAGGGTAGGACTGAAGCTTTCTTT.

This chain joins TRBV18 and TRBJ1-2; TRBD1 might be the D (6 bases). CDR1 is KGHSH, CDR2 LQKENI, per germline. Trimming pared 3 bases from V and 6 bases from J, leaving 17 bases between. The CDR3 spans 15 residues. The DNA for the CDR3 is TGTGCCAGCTCACCCGACCAGTCAGGGGCCCATGGCTACACCTTC. Translated, it gives CASSPDQSGAHGYTF.

The J gene is TRBJ2-1, the V gene TRBV7-6, with 9 nucleotides matching TRBD1. The CDR3 has 15 residues. Trimming removed 7 bases from V and 5 bases from J; junction bases left unmatched: 9. Germline-derived CDR1 and CDR2 are SGHVS and FNYEAQ. CDR3 residues: CASTPGTGINNEQFF. For the CDR3, the DNA is TGTGCCAGCACCCCCGGGACAGGGATAAACAATGAGCAGTTCTTC.

The CDR3 sequence: CAWSIGTSGRAGETQYF. The CDR3 DNA reads TGTGCCTGGAGCATTGGGACTAGCGGGAGGGCCGGGGAGACCCAGTACTTC. The chain combines TRBV30 with TRBJ2-5; 16 positions agree with TRBD2. The ends lost 3 bases at V and 5 bases at J; junction bases unmatched: 9. The germline gives CDR1 GTSNPN, CDR2 SVGIG (reference sequence). The CDR3 covers 17 residues.

This chain links TRBV4-1 with TRBJ2-7; D possibly corresponds to TRBD2 (6 bases). V was pared by 3 bases and J by 3 bases, with 15 bases between. Germline-derived CDR1 and CDR2 are MGHRA and YSYEKL. The CDR3 runs 15 residues. The CDR3 is CASSHPPRGNYEQYF. DNA of the CDR3: TGCGCCAGCAGCCACCCACCCCGCGGGAACTACGAGCAGTACTTC.

In this sample, this clone turned up a few times. The genes are TRBV29-1 and TRBJ2-3; 8 nucleotides line up with TRBD1. CDR1 and CDR2 (germline): SQVTM, ANQGSEA. The CDR3 totals 14 residues. Germline trimming cut 3 bases from V and 2 bases from J; bases unmatched to any gene: 4. CDR3 sequence: CSVEDRAITDTQYF. CDR3 DNA sequence: TGCAGCGTTGAGGACAGGGCGATCACAGATACGCAGTATTTT.

Worth noting for this clone: One end of the junction does not line up with germline, which may come from a read error. The chain couples TRBV2 to TRBJ1-4; 7 positions agree with TRBD1. The CDR3 runs to 12 residues. Germline V CDR1 and CDR2: SNHLY, FYNNEI. For the CDR3, the DNA is TGTGCCAGCAGTGGGGGGACAGAGAATATACTTTTT. Its translation is CASSGGTENILF. The full variable domain, completed using reference TRBV2 and TRBJ1-4, is EPEVTQTPSHQVTQMGQEVILRCVPISNHLYFYWYRQILGQKVEFLVSFYNNEISEKSEIFDDQFSVERPDGSNFTLKIRSTKLEDSAMYFCASSGGTENILFGSGTQLSVL.

This sequence joins TRBV28 and TRBJ2-7; 7 bases match TRBD1. The V gene end was trimmed by 5 bases and the J gene end by 0 bases; junction bases not matched to a gene: 7. This CDR3 is built from 15 residues. CDR1 is MDHEN, CDR2 SYDVKM, per germline. The CDR3: CASSVTGDSSYEQYF. In DNA, the CDR3 is TGTGCCAGCAGTGTCACAGGGGACAGCTCCTACGAGCAGTACTTC.

The chain carries TRBV6-6 and TRBJ2-2, with 8 positions matching TRBD2. V lost 5 bases to trimming and J lost 3 bases; unmatched junction nucleotides: 5. This CDR3 has 15 residues. Germline loops: CDR1 MNHNY, CDR2 SVGAGI (reference sequence). CDR3 in amino acids: CASSILGGDTGELFF. As DNA, the CDR3 is TGTGCCAGCAGTATCCTCGGGGGGGACACCGGGGAGCTGTTTTTT.

This clone was seen a handful of times. The rearrangement joins TRBV18 to TRBJ2-1; D not certain. The CDR3 loop spans 18 amino acids. V was trimmed by 4 bases and J by 0 bases, leaving 19 bases between them. The germline gives CDR1 KGHSH, CDR2 LQKENI. This CDR3 is CASSRLTPAESSYNEQFF. DNA of the CDR3: TGTGCCAGCTCACGACTGACCCCGGCAGAAAGCTCCTACAATGAGCAGTTCTTC.

This clone was detected a few times. The CDR3 protein is CASNPDSLSAEAFF. CDR3 DNA sequence: TGTGCCAGCAATCCTGACAGCTTGTCTGCTGAAGCTTTCTTT. This rearrangement joins TRBV19 to TRBJ1-1; D perhaps matches TRBD1 (5 bases). V shed 9 bases and J shed 6 bases, with 20 bases lying between them. This CDR3 contains 14 residues. Germline V CDR1 and CDR2: LNHDA, SQIVND (reference sequence).

This chain links TRBV5-1 with TRBJ1-6; the D gene is possibly TRBD1 (5 bases). The CDR3 is 17 residues long. V lost 1 base and J 0 bases, leaving 11 bases between the germline ends. From germline, CDR1 is SGHRS and CDR2 YFSETQ. The CDR3 loop is CASSLLTASSYNSPLHF. In DNA form, the CDR3 reads TGCGCCAGCAGCTTGTTGACAGCTAGCTCCTATAATTCACCCCTCCACTTT.

This chain links TRBV9 with TRBJ2-3; 9 nucleotides align to TRBD1. Trimming removed 3 bases from V and 3 bases from J; junction bases left unmatched: 5. Germline loops: CDR1 SGDLS, CDR2 YYNGEE. This CDR3 has 15 residues. The CDR3 is CASSARTGDTDTQYF. The DNA for the CDR3 is TGTGCCAGCAGCGCCCGGACAGGGGATACAGATACGCAGTATTTT.

The rearrangement joins TRBV10-3 to TRBJ2-7; TRBD1 matches 10 bases. Germline V gene data show CDR1 as ENHRY and CDR2 as SYGVKD. CDR3 size: 13 residues. V gave up 10 bases and J gave up 4 bases; unmatched junction bases: 7. For the CDR3, the DNA is TGTGCCACGGCGGGGACAGGGGTGTACGAGCAGTACTTC. Residues: CATAGTGVYEQYF.

The chain recombines TRBV11-2 with TRBJ2-7; TRBD2 aligns across 10 bases. V lost 4 bases, J lost 1 base, and 4 bases stayed unmatched. In germline, CDR1 is SGHAT, CDR2 FQNNGV. The CDR3 has 15 residues. The CDR3: CASSYTSGMSYEQYF. DNA for the CDR3: TGTGCCAGCAGCTATACTAGCGGGATGTCCTACGAGCAGTACTTC. Complete variable domain (other parts from reference TRBV11-2 and TRBJ2-7): EAGVAQSPRYKIIEKRQSVAFWCNPISGHATLYWYQQILGQGPKLLIQFQNNGVVDDSQLPKDRFSAERLKGVDSTLKIQPAKLEDSAVYLCASSYTSGMSYEQYFGPGTRLTVT.

The genes are TRBV18 and TRBJ2-1; 10 bases map to TRBD2. This CDR3 is 16 amino acids long. Germline V lookup: CDR1 KGHSH, CDR2 LQKENI. The V gene end was trimmed by 3 bases and the J gene end by 5 bases; junction bases not matched to a gene: 7. The CDR3 DNA reads as TGTGCCAGCTCACCGGAGACTAGCGGGTTGAACAATGAGCAGTTCTTC. Translating gives CASSPETSGLNNEQFF.